A selection of T cell receptor beta chains follows, all from one sample in a study of a mutant IDH1 vaccine in newly diagnosed glioma. Their antigen targets remain unknown. Only in-frame clones appear in the TCRdb table, and some are missing; sequencing was by immunoSEQ multiplex PCR. The table shows 13,000 or so clones, with around three quarters occurring only once. Specimen: PBMCs, collected from a glioma patient whose treatment included an IDH1 peptide vaccine. The receptors derive from a woman between 40 and 55 years old with glioma. Each CDR3 is given with its conserved first and last residue. D genes are given only for firm matches. Rows may omit the clone size; those that give it use once, few, many or a size class.

j_gene: TRBJ1-4; d_gene: .; abundance: few; v_gene: TRBV30; CDR3aa: CAWSAGYEKLFF; CDR3nt: TGTGCCTGGAGTGCCGGGTATGAAAAACTGTTTTTT
j_gene: TRBJ1-3; d_gene: .; abundance: .; v_gene: TRBV9; CDR3aa: CASSVAGLAGNTIYF; CDR3nt: TGTGCCAGCAGCGTAGCAGGTCTAGCTGGAAACACCATATATTTT
j_gene: TRBJ1-5; d_gene: .; abundance: few; v_gene: TRBV19; CDR3aa: CASSISYVSPSQPQHF; CDR3nt: TGTGCCAGTAGTATAAGTTACGTGAGCCCATCACAGCCCCAGCATTTT
j_gene: TRBJ2-3; d_gene: .; abundance: .; v_gene: TRBV5-4; CDR3aa: CASSLDPITDTQYF; CDR3nt: TGTGCCAGCAGCTTGGACCCTATCACAGATACGCAGTATTTT
j_gene: TRBJ1-1; d_gene: .; abundance: .; v_gene: TRBV7-3; CDR3aa: CASSLYGGKETEAFF; CDR3nt: TGTGCCAGCAGCTTATATGGGGGAAAGGAAACTGAAGCTTTCTTT
j_gene: TRBJ2-5; d_gene: .; abundance: few; v_gene: TRBV20-1; CDR3aa: CSVRPEETQYF; CDR3nt: TGCAGTGTCAGACCTGAGGAGACCCAGTACTTC
j_gene: TRBJ1-4; d_gene: .; abundance: .; v_gene: TRBV2; CDR3aa: CASSPGPTVNEKLFF; CDR3nt: TGTGCCAGCAGCCCCGGGCCCACTGTTAATGAAAAACTGTTTTTT
j_gene: TRBJ2-7; d_gene: .; abundance: .; v_gene: TRBV11-2; CDR3aa: CATLGQSSYEQYF; CDR3nt: TGTGCCACCTTAGGACAGAGCTCCTACGAGCAGTACTTC
j_gene: TRBJ2-7; d_gene: TRBD2; abundance: .; v_gene: TRBV7-9; CDR3aa: CASSLHTVLREGTYEQYF; CDR3nt: TGTGCCAGCAGCCTCCACACTGTCTTGCGGGAGGGAACCTACGAGCAGTACTTC
j_gene: TRBJ1-1; d_gene: .; abundance: few; v_gene: TRBV5-1; CDR3aa: CASSRGPGADTEAFF; CDR3nt: TGCGCCAGCAGCCGCGGACCGGGGGCGGACACTGAAGCTTTCTTT
j_gene: TRBJ1-5; d_gene: TRBD1; abundance: few; v_gene: TRBV25-1; CDR3aa: CASSDQGGGQPQHF; CDR3nt: TGTGCCAGCAGTGACCAGGGGGGCGGTCAGCCCCAGCATTTT
j_gene: TRBJ1-2; d_gene: TRBD1; abundance: .; v_gene: TRBV19; CDR3aa: CASTNSLGQVSYGYTF; CDR3nt: TGTGCCAGTACGAACAGCCTAGGACAGGTCTCCTATGGCTACACCTTC
j_gene: TRBJ1-1; d_gene: .; abundance: .; v_gene: TRBV9; CDR3aa: CASSVAGTHGTEAFF; CDR3nt: TGTGCCAGCAGCGTAGCTGGCACCCACGGTACTGAAGCTTTCTTT
j_gene: TRBJ1-1; d_gene: TRBD1; abundance: .; v_gene: TRBV4-3; CDR3aa: CASSQGQGKTEAFF; CDR3nt: TGCGCCAGCAGCCAAGGACAGGGAAAGACTGAAGCTTTCTTT
j_gene: TRBJ2-7; d_gene: .; abundance: few; v_gene: TRBV19; CDR3aa: CASSIIASNEQYF; CDR3nt: TGTGCCAGTAGTATTATAGCCTCAAACGAGCAGTACTTC
j_gene: TRBJ2-3; d_gene: .; abundance: .; v_gene: TRBV9; CDR3aa: CASSVLHGGADTQYF; CDR3nt: TGTGCCAGCAGCGTCCTCCACGGGGGTGCAGATACGCAGTATTTT
j_gene: TRBJ1-1; d_gene: .; abundance: .; v_gene: TRBV5-1; CDR3aa: CASSFQGNTEAFF; CDR3nt: TGCGCCAGCAGCTTCCAGGGGAACACTGAAGCTTTCTTT
j_gene: TRBJ2-6; d_gene: .; abundance: .; v_gene: TRBV10-3; CDR3aa: CAISPAGQPPVLTF; CDR3nt: TGTGCCATCAGCCCAGCCGGACAGCCCCCGGTCCTGACTTTC
j_gene: TRBJ2-3; d_gene: .; abundance: .; v_gene: TRBV19; CDR3aa: CASSSNTDTQYF; CDR3nt: TGTGCCAGTAGTAGTAACACAGATACGCAGTATTTT
j_gene: TRBJ2-7; d_gene: TRBD2; abundance: .; v_gene: TRBV6-5; CDR3aa: CAIGGESYEQYF; CDR3nt: TGTGCCATCGGGGGGGAATCCTACGAGCAGTACTTC
j_gene: TRBJ2-7; d_gene: .; abundance: .; v_gene: TRBV4-1; CDR3aa: CASSSNHPVTLYEQYF; CDR3nt: TGCGCCAGCAGTTCTAACCACCCGGTCACCCTCTACGAGCAGTACTTC
j_gene: TRBJ2-3; d_gene: TRBD2; abundance: .; v_gene: TRBV7-2; CDR3aa: CASSLRTSEADTQYF; CDR3nt: TGTGCCAGCAGCTTACGGACTAGCGAGGCAGATACGCAGTATTTT
j_gene: TRBJ2-1; d_gene: .; abundance: .; v_gene: TRBV6-5; CDR3aa: CASSPRYDNEQFF; CDR3nt: TGTGCCAGCAGTCCCAGGTACGACAATGAGCAGTTCTTC
j_gene: TRBJ2-5; d_gene: TRBD2; abundance: .; v_gene: TRBV4-3; CDR3aa: CASSQGTSGAQETQYF; CDR3nt: TGCGCCAGCAGCCAGGGTACTAGCGGAGCTCAAGAGACCCAGTACTTC
j_gene: TRBJ2-7; d_gene: TRBD2; abundance: .; v_gene: TRBV10-3; CDR3aa: CAVEAGGAYEQYF; CDR3nt: TGTGCCGTGGAAGCGGGGGGAGCCTACGAGCAGTACTTC
j_gene: TRBJ2-7; d_gene: TRBD2; abundance: .; v_gene: TRBV7-8; CDR3aa: CASSLSVGLADRPYEQYF; CDR3nt: TGTGCCAGCAGCTTATCGGTGGGACTAGCGGATCGCCCCTACGAGCAGTACTTC
j_gene: TRBJ1-4; d_gene: .; abundance: .; v_gene: TRBV9; CDR3aa: CASSVGGGNEKLFF; CDR3nt: TGTGCCAGCAGCGTAGGGGGGGGGAATGAAAAACTGTTTTTT
j_gene: TRBJ2-7; d_gene: TRBD2; abundance: .; v_gene: TRBV28; CDR3aa: CATLGLAPWEQYF; CDR3nt: TGTGCCACCCTGGGACTAGCACCTTGGGAGCAGTACTTC
j_gene: TRBJ2-7; d_gene: .; abundance: .; v_gene: TRBV6-1; CDR3aa: CASRETVLEQYF; CDR3nt: TGTGCCAGCAGGGAAACAGTATTGGAGCAGTACTTC
j_gene: TRBJ2-7; d_gene: .; abundance: once; v_gene: TRBV6-1; CDR3aa: CASSEGQAYEQYF; CDR3nt: TGTGCCAGCAGTGAAGGGCAAGCCTACGAGCAGTACTTC
j_gene: TRBJ2-5; d_gene: .; abundance: .; v_gene: TRBV2; CDR3aa: CAINRQRGRATQYF; CDR3nt: TGTGCCATAAATCGCCAACGGGGAAGAGCGACCCAGTACTTC
j_gene: TRBJ2-1; d_gene: .; abundance: .; v_gene: TRBV4-1; CDR3aa: CASSAKDSLANEQFF; CDR3nt: TGCGCCAGCAGTGCCAAGGACAGTCTGGCCAATGAGCAGTTCTTC
j_gene: TRBJ1-1; d_gene: .; abundance: .; v_gene: TRBV27; CDR3aa: CASSYYRDDTEAFF; CDR3nt: TGTGCCAGCAGTTACTACAGGGATGACACTGAAGCTTTCTTT
j_gene: TRBJ1-1; d_gene: .; abundance: few; v_gene: TRBV28; CDR3aa: CATDTRQARAFF; CDR3nt: TGTGCCACGGACACAAGGCAAGCCCGAGCTTTCTTT
j_gene: TRBJ2-7; d_gene: .; abundance: .; v_gene: TRBV7-9; CDR3aa: CASSLFPQGVHEQYF; CDR3nt: TGTGCCAGCAGCCTCTTCCCCCAAGGGGTGCACGAGCAGTACTTC
j_gene: TRBJ2-7; d_gene: .; abundance: .; v_gene: TRBV4-3; CDR3aa: CASSQDRGSYEQYF; CDR3nt: TGCGCCAGCAGCCAAGATAGGGGATCTTACGAGCAGTACTTC
j_gene: TRBJ2-7; d_gene: .; abundance: .; v_gene: TRBV4-2; CDR3aa: CASSQVWETVYEQYF; CDR3nt: TGTGCCAGCAGCCAAGTCTGGGAGACGGTCTACGAGCAGTACTTC
j_gene: TRBJ2-7; d_gene: .; abundance: .; v_gene: TRBV5-8; CDR3aa: CASSLEILGGSSYEQYF; CDR3nt: TGTGCCAGCAGCTTGGAAATCTTGGGGGGAAGCTCCTACGAGCAGTACTTC
j_gene: TRBJ2-5; d_gene: .; abundance: .; v_gene: TRBV7-2; CDR3aa: CASSRGTRRETQYF; CDR3nt: TGTGCCAGCAGCCGAGGGACCCGGAGGGAGACCCAGTACTTC